This T cell receptor beta chain was retrieved from a study of shared clonotypes between healthy human individuals. Study-level findings and limits: The generation probabilities recorded for non-shared clonotypes fell below those of clonotypes shared by all four donors.

This CDR3 has 14 amino acids. Trimming cost V 1 base and J 3 bases, with 10 bases left between them. Terminally differentiated effector memory CD45RA+ cells were excluded by CCR7 positive selection of CD45RO-negative cells. Samples underwent the assay at deep level. The assay was immunoSEQ multiplex PCR, and TCRdb's table has in-frame clones only and misses some. The sample includes under 850,000 clones, approximately 92% of them seen just once. Details on this clone: Its antigen is unknown.

This sequence originates from a man under 40 in good health. Source material: naive CD8+ T cells sorted from blood. The chain links TRBV5-3 to TRBJ1-2; D not certain. TRBV5-3 is an ORF, and what it does is uncertain. CDR3 nucleotides: TGTGCCAGAAGCTTGAAGGGAGACGACTATGGCTACACCTTC. Translation gives CARSLKGDDYGYTF.